This T cell receptor beta chain was identified during a study of blood T cell repertoires in COVID-19. Study at large: T cells, B-cell-depleted T cells, or PBMCs supplied cDNA or gDNA.

Germline values: CDR1 MNHEY, CDR2 SMNVEV (reference sequence). V was pared by 3 bases and J by 11 bases, with 22 bases between. The CDR3 covers 15 residues. This clone was seen a single time. The assay was immunoSEQ multiplex PCR, and TCRdb's table has in-frame clones only and misses some. Here the sample spans 300,000 to 350,000 clones, about nine tenths being singletons. Recruits, aged roughly 18 to 95 years, lived in roughly 22 US areas. This sequence was found in a woman in her twenties or thirties who had recovered from COVID-19. The chain combines TRBV27 with TRBJ1-1, with D uncertain. The material sequenced was PBMCs or T cells enriched from blood (not recorded which). DNA of the CDR3: TGTGCCAGCAGTTTGTCCAATACCAAGACCAGAGGGGCTTTCTTT. Amino acids: CASSLSNTKTRGAFF.